The T cell receptor beta chain described here comes from a study of blood T cell repertoires in COVID-19. In the study overall: The samples span acute and convalescent COVID-19 from the United States, Italy and Spain. T cells, B-cell-depleted T cells, or PBMCs supplied cDNA or gDNA.

Per the original methods: Estimation of nucleated cell counts relied on the amplification of reference gene primers. The table came from immunoSEQ multiplex PCR; TCRdb's copy has only in-frame clones and leaves some out. D and trimming come from the DNA, and the V and J calls and clone size come from that table. The sample lists just over 150,000 clones; 70% to 90% were seen once. This CDR3 comprises 13 residues. Germline lookup yields CDR1 SGHVS and CDR2 FQNEAQ. V was pared by 2 bases and J by 8 bases, with 9 bases between. This clonotype was obtained from an older woman with acute or convalescent COVID-19. Material for sequencing was peripheral blood. The chain has TRBV7-8 and TRBJ1-4; no reliable D call. CDR3 nucleotides: TGTGCCAGCAGCTTAAGGTTGGAGGAAAAACTGTTTTTT. This translates into CASSLRLEEKLFF. The full variable domain, with the rest looked up from reference TRBV7-8 and TRBJ1-4, is GAGVSQSPRYKVAKRGQDVALRCDPISGHVSLFWYQQALGQGPEFLTYFQNEAQLDKSGLPSDRFFAERPEGSVSTLKIQRTQQEDSAVYLCASSLRLEEKLFFGSGTQLSVL.